This T cell receptor (beta chain) was recovered during a study of blood T cells in healthy people across ages. Study-wide results and limits: Diversity of TCR beta per million T cells declined in a roughly linear way with age. Comparison with aged donors showed that long-lived donors had more naive CD4+ cells and higher diversity.

PCR was performed a second time for 7 to 11 cycles using a sample-barcoded 5' primer and a J-beta primer mix. Each CDR3 protein is one row after TCRdb ran MiXCR on the 5' RACE reads. This table has around 800,000 distinct CDR3 sequences, about 47% appearing once. With regard to this clonotype: Its antigen is currently unknown.

The sequencing sample was made of blood. The sequence derives from a man aged 80 or over in good health.

The CDR3 DNA reads as TGTGCCAGCAAGCCCTCGGGGAACACCGGGGAGCTGTTTTTT. It yields the protein CASKPSGNTGELFF. The J gene is TRBJ2-2, the V gene TRBV12-3 or TRBV12-4; D is unclear. The CDR3 extends over 14 amino acids. The V gene lost 7 bases and the J gene lost 1 base, with 10 bases spanning the gap.